This TCR beta chain derives from a study of blood T cell repertoires in COVID-19. Study summary: Sites across the United States, Italy and Spain contributed samples from acute and convalescent COVID-19. Nucleic acid was either cDNA or gDNA, and it came from T cells, B-cell-depleted T cells, or PBMCs.

Per the study methods: From reference gene primer amplification, estimates of nucleated cell counts were derived. Sequenced by immunoSEQ multiplex PCR; TCRdb stores in-frame clones only, minus some. V, J and clone size reflect that table, while D and trimming were determined from the DNA. The table records around 60,000 clones, around four fifths of them present only once. The source of this sequence is a man older than 75 with acute or convalescent COVID-19. The sequencing sample was made of peripheral blood.

The CDR3 sequence: CASSPTEGGAFYEQYF. The CDR3 region has the DNA TGCGCCAGCAGCCCAACGGAGGGGGGGGCGTTTTACGAGCAGTACTTC. V is TRBV4-1 and J is TRBJ2-7, with a tentative D call TRBD2 (7 bases). The CDR3 consists of 16 residues. Germline lookup yields CDR1 MGHRA and CDR2 YSYEKL. The germline V and J ends were trimmed by 4 bases and 4 bases, with 20 bases remaining between them.